This record looks at one T cell receptor beta chain sequence and its context. Its antigen is undetermined. The CDR3 contains 18 residues. This entry comes from a study of memory CD4+ T cells and cytomegalovirus serostatus. Study details: Healthy Belgian adult donors included about nine CMV-positive and some 24 CMV-negative people.

Single viable CD3+CD4+CD8-CD45RO+ cells were sorted as the memory CD4+ T cells. Total CD4+ T cells were enriched by CD4 positive selection. General study results and limits: Each of approximately 69 CMV-associated TCRbeta sequences occurred in one to five individuals. The CMV-associated TCR signature appears largely within the CD4+ memory repertoire.

Some clones are missing from TCRdb's copy, which holds only in-frame ones; the method was immunoSEQ multiplex PCR. This table has 61,000 or so clones, around three quarters appearing once. The rearrangement joins TRBV21-1 to TRBJ2-7; the table's D call, TRBD2, was not checked against the DNA. TRBV21-1 is a pseudogene segment. Sequenced material: memory CD4+ T cells from blood. The TCR comes from an adult in good health and CMV-seronegative. Some clones in this sample may be carry-over from other donors' samples. The CDR3 nucleotides read TGTGCCAGCAGCACCTCCTCGTTAATAGCGGAGATCTCCTACGAGCAGTACTTC. Residues: CASSTSSLIAEISYEQYF.